Listed below are T cell receptor beta chains from one sample, sequenced in a study of CD8+CD57+ T cells in acquired aplastic anemia. A single record per CDR3 protein comes from TCRdb applying MiXCR to the reads. The table shows some 82,000 distinct CDR3 sequences, with over 35% occurring only once. The sample was sorted CD4+, CD8+, or CD8+CD57+ T cells (not recorded which) from PBMCs. The receptors were gathered from a human donor in good health, serving as a control. Each CDR3 is given with its conserved first and last residue. A D gene is named only where the DNA matches it firmly. The size field is filled for only some rows; it gives once, few, many or a size class.

TRBV11-2,TRBD1,TRBJ1-2,many,CASSLDNMAGQGLNNYGYTF,TGTGCCAGCAGCTTAGATAATATGGCTGGACAGGGCCTGAATAACTATGGCTACACCTTC
TRBV10-3,TRBD2,TRBJ2-2,once,CATSVSSGSKAGELFF,TGTGCCACCAGTGTGTCTAGCGGGAGCAAGGCCGGGGAACTGTTTTTT
TRBV2,TRBD1,TRBJ2-1,many,CASKGALNEQFF,TGTGCCAGCAAGGGGGCTTTGAATGAGCAGTTCTTC
TRBV29-1,TRBD1,TRBJ2-7,once,CSVRFGQGAYAYEQYF,TGCAGCGTCCGCTTCGGACAGGGGGCTTATGCCTACGAGCAGTACTTC
TRBV19,.,TRBJ2-7,many,CASEVREQYF,TGTGCCAGTGAGGTCCGCGAGCAGTACTTC
TRBV11-2,.,TRBJ2-1,.,CASSSTVLDYNEQFF,TGTGCCAGCAGCTCCACGGTACTTGACTACAATGAGCAGTTCTTC
TRBV7-6,.,TRBJ2-5,many,CASSYLERQETQYF,TGTGCCAGCAGCTACTTGGAGCGACAAGAGACCCAGTACTTC
TRBV15,.,TRBJ1-1,.,CATSRTGNTEAFF,TGTGCCACCAGCAGAACAGGGAACACTGAAGCTTTCTTT
TRBV7-9,.,TRBJ2-1,many,CASSLEVSSYNEQFF,TGTGCCAGCAGCTTAGAGGTGAGCTCCTACAATGAGCAGTTCTTC
TRBV24-1,TRBD1,TRBJ1-4,.,CATSDSGQGDEKLFF,TGTGCCACCAGTGACTCGGGACAGGGGGATGAAAAACTGTTTTTT
TRBV5-1,.,TRBJ2-5,.,CASSLARETQYF,TGCGCCAGCAGCTTGGCCCGGGAGACCCAGTACTTC
TRBV28,.,TRBJ2-1,.,CASSFGNNEQFF,TGTGCCAGCAGTTTTGGGAACAATGAGCAGTTCTTC
TRBV6-4,TRBD2,TRBJ2-3,many,CASSKGLEGSTQYF,TGTGCCAGCAGCAAGGGACTAGAAGGTTCTACGCAGTATTTT
TRBV27,.,TRBJ1-3,few,CASSLSTGAGNTIYF,TGTGCCAGCAGTTTATCGACGGGGGCTGGAAACACCATATATTTT
TRBV19,TRBD1,TRBJ2-7,.,CASSTGSGTGLFEQYF,TGTGCCAGTAGTACCGGCAGCGGGACAGGGCTGTTCGAGCAGTACTTC
TRBV9,.,TRBJ1-2,many,CASSLSTGLHGYTF,TGTGCCAGCAGCCTGTCTACAGGGTTACATGGCTACACCTTC
TRBV9,.,TRBJ1-5,many,CASSSGLASNQPQHF,TGTGCCAGCAGCTCCGGTTTGGCGAGCAATCAGCCCCAGCATTTT
TRBV10-1,TRBD1,TRBJ2-3,.,CASSDRGLADTQYF,TGCGCCAGCAGTGATAGGGGGCTGGCAGATACGCAGTATTTT
TRBV19,.,TRBJ2-1,many,CASSPRSSYNEQFF,TGTGCCAGTAGCCCAAGGAGCTCCTACAATGAGCAGTTCTTC
TRBV15,.,TRBJ2-5,.,CATSRGGSGQETQYF,TGTGCCACCAGCAGAGGCGGCAGCGGGCAAGAGACCCAGTACTTC
TRBV29-1,TRBD1,TRBJ1-2,.,CSVSGQAYGYTF,TGCAGCGTTTCTGGACAGGCCTATGGCTACACCTTC
TRBV7-2,.,TRBJ2-3,.,CASSLEPGRTSTDTQYF,TGTGCCAGCAGCTTAGAACCCGGACGTACAAGCACAGATACGCAGTATTTT
TRBV10-2,.,TRBJ2-2,many,CASSVAVDTGELFF,TGCGCCAGCAGTGTGGCTGTGGACACCGGGGAGCTGTTTTTT
TRBV28,TRBD2,TRBJ2-7,once,CASSLSLAGAYEQYF,TGTGCCAGCAGTCTATCACTAGCGGGAGCCTACGAGCAGTACTTC